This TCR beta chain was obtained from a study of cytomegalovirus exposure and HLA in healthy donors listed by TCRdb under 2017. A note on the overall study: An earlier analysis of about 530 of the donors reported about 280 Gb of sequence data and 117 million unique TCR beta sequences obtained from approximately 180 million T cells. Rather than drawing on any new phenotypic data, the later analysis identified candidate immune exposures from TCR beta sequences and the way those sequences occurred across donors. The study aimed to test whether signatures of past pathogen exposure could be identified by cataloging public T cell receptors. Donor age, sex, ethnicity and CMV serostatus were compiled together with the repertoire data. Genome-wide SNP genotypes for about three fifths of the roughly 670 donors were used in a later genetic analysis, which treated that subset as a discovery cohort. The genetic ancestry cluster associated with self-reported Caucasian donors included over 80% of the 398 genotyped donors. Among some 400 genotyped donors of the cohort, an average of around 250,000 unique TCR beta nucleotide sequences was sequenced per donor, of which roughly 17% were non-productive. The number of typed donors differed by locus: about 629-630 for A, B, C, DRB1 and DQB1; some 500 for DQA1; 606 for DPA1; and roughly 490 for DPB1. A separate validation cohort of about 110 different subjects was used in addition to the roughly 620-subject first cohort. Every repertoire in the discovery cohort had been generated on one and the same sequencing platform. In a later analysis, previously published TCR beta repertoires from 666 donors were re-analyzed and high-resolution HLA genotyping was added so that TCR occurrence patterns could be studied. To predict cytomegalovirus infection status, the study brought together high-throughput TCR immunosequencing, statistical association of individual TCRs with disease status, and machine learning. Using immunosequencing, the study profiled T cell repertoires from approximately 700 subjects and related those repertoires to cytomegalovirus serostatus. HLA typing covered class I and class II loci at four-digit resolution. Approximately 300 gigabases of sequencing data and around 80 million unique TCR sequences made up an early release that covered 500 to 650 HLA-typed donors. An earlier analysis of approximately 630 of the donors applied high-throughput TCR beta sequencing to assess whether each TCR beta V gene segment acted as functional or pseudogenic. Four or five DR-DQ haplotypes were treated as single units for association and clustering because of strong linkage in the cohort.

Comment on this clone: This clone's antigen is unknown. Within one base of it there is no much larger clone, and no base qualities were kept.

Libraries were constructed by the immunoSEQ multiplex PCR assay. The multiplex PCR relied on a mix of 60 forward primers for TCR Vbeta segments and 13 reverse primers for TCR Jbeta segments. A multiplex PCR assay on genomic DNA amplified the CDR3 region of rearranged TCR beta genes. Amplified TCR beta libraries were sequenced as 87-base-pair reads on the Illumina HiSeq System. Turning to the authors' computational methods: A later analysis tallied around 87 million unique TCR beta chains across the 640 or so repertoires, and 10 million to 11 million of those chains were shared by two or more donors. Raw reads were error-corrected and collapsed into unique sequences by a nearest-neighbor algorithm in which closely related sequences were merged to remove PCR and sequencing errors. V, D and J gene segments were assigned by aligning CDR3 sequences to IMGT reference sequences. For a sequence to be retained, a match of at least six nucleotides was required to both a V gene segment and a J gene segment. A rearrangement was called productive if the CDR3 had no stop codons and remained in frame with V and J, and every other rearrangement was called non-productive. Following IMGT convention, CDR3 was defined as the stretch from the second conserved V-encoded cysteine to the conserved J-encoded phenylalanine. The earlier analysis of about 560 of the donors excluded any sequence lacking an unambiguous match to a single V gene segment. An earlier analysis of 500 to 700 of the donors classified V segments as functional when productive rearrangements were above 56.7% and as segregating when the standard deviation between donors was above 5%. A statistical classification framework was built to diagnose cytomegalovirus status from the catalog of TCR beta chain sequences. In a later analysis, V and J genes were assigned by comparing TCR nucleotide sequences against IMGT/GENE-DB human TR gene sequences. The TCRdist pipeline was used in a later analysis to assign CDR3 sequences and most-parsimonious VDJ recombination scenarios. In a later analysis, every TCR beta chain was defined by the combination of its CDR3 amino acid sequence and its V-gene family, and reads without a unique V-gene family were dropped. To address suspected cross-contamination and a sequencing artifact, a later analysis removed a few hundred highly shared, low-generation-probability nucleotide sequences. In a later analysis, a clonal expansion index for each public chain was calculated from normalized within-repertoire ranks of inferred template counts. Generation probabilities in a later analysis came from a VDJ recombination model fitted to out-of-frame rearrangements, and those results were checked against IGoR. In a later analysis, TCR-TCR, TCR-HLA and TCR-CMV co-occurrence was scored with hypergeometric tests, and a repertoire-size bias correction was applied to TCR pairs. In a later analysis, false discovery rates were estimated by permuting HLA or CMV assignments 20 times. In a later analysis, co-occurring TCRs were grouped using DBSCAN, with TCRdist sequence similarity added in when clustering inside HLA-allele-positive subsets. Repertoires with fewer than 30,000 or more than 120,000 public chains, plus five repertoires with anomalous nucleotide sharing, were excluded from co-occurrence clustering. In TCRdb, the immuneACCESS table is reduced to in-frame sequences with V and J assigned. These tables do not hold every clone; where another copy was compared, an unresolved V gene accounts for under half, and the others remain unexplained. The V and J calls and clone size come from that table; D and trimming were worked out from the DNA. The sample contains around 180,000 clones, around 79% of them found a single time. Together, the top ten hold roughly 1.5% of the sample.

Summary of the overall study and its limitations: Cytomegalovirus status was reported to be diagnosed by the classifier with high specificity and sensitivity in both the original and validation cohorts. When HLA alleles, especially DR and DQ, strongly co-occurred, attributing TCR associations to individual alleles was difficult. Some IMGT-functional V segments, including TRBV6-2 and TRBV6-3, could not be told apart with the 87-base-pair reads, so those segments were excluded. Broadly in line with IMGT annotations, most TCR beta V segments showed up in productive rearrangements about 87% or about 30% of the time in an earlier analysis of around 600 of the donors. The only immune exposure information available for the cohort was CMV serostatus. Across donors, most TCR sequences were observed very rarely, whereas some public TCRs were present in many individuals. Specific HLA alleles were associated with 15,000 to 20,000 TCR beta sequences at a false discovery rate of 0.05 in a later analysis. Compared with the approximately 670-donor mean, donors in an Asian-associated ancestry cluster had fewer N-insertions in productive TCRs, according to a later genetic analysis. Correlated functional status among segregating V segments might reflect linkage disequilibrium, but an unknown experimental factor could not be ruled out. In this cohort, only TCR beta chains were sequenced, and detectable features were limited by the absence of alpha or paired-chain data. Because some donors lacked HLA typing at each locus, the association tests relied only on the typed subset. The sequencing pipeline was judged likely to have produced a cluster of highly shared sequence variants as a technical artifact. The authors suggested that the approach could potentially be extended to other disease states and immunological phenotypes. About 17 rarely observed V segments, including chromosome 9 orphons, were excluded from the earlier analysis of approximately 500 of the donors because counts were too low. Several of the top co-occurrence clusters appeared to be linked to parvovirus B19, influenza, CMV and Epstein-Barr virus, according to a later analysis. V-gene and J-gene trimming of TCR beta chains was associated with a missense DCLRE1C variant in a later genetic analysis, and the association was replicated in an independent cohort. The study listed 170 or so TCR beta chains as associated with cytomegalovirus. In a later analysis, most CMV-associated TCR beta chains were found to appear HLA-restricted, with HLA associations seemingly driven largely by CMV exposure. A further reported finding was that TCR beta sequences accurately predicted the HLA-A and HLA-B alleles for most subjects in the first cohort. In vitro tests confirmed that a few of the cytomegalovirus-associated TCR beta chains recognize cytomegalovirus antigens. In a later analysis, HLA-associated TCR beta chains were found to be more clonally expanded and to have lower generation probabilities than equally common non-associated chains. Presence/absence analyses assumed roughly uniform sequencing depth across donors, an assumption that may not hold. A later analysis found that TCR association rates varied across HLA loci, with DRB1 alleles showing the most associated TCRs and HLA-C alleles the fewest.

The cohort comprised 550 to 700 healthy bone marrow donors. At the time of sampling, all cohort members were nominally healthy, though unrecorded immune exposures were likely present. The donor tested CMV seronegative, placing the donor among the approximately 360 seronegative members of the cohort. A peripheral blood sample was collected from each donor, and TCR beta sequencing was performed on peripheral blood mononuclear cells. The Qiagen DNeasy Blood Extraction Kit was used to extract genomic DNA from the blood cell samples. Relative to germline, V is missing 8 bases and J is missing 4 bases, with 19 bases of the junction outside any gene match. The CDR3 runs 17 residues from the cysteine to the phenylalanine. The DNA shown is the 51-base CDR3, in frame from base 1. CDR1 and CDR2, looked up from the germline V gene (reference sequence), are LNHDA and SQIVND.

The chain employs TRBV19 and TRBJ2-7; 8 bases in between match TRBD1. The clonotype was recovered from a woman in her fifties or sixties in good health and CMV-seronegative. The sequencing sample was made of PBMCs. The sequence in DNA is TGTGCCAGTTCGGTACGCGGGACAGGCTCCGTCGTTTACGAGCAGTACTTC. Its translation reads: CASSVRGTGSVVYEQYF.